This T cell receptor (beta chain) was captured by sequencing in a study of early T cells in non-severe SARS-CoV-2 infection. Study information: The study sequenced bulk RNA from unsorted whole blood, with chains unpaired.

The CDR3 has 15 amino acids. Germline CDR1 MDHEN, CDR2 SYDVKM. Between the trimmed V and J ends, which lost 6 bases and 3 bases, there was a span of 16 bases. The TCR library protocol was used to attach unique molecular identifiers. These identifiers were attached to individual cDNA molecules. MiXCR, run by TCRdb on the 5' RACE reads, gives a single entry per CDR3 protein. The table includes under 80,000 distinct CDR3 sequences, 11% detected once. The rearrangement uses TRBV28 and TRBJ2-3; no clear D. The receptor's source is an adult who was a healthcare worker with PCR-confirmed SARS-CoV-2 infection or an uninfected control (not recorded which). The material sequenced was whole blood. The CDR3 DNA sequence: TGTGCCAGCAGCCCCTATGGGTCTGGGACAGATACGCAGTATTTT. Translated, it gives CASSPYGSGTDTQYF. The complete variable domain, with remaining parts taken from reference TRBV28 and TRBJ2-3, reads DVKVTQSSRYLVKRTGEKVFLECVQDMDHENMFWYRQDPGLGLRLIYFSYDVKMKEKGDIPEGYSVSREKKERFSLILESASTNQTSMYLCASSPYGSGTDTQYFGPGTRLTVL.